This T cell receptor beta chain derives from a study of CD8 T cells in Susac syndrome (dated by TCRdb to between 2019 and 2020). Background on the whole study: Whether CD8+ T cell activation and differentiation in Susac syndrome was antigen driven was tested using repertoire sequencing.

Paper-wide results and their limitations: The number of individuals in the TCR sequencing and HLA analysis was acknowledged as relatively small.

In the case of this clonotype: What this receptor recognizes is not known. No quality values exist for individual bases; no much larger clone is one base distant.

RNA was extracted with the RNeasy kit and roughly 0.5 to 1 ug was reverse transcribed using random hexamers. The immunoSEQ multiplex PCR assay, covering 54 Vbeta and 13 Jbeta segments, was used to amplify TCR beta CDR3 regions. Bias from PCR amplification was corrected by using a synthetic template baseline for primer optimization and for computational correction. Per the authors' processing: Reads were assigned to V, D and J genes according to IMGT and analyzed in immunoSEQ Analyzer, with only productive sequences retained. Clonality was calculated as one minus the Shannon entropy normalized by log2 of the number of productive unique sequences. For each patient and control, public and private clones were evaluated within the 100 most prevalent clones. Clones were defined as Susac-specific when absent from the healthy and MS cohorts, from about 1,100 published viral clones and from other ImmuneACCESS disease sequences. In TCRdb, the public reads were trimmed at Q25 with fastp and aligned with MiXCR, with productive beta chains retained. Each entry merges the rows of one CDR3 protein and shows their most common DNA and genes. The V and J calls and clone size are TCRdb's, not the authors'. Counted in this sample were about 130,000 distinct CDR3 sequences; roughly 96% of them appeared once. The ten most abundant clones make up around 0.12% of the sample.

Peripheral blood CD8+ and CD4+ T cells from healthy donors, Susac syndrome patients and multiple sclerosis patients were profiled by high-throughput TCR beta sequencing. Healthy donors were included as age- and sex-matched controls. Bulk CD8+ and CD4+ T cells were purified magnetically by negative isolation, whereas CD8+ TEMRA cells were enriched by FACS. Blood was collected in EDTA tubes and processed within 24 hours, with PBMCs isolated through density gradient centrifugation. PBMCs destined for TCR sequencing were cryopreserved in liquid nitrogen and later thawed in a 37 °C water bath. A purity of at least 90% was achieved for sorted or isolated CD4+, CD8+ and CD8+ TEMRA cells. The CDR3 measures 10 amino acids from cysteine to phenylalanine. Here the CDR3 DNA is all that survives: 30 bases in frame from base 1. Trimming takes 5 bases from V and 7 bases from J, and the germline ends sit 7 bases apart. CDR1 and CDR2 are read off the germline V gene as SQVTM and ANQGSEA.

The sequence was collected from a human donor in good health. Material: CD4+ T cells from PBMCs. The receptor chain draws on TRBV29-1 and TRBJ2-3; the D gene remains uncertain. The DNA sequence is given as TGCAGCGTTACTGAATATACGCAGTATTTT. This codes for CSVTEYTQYF.